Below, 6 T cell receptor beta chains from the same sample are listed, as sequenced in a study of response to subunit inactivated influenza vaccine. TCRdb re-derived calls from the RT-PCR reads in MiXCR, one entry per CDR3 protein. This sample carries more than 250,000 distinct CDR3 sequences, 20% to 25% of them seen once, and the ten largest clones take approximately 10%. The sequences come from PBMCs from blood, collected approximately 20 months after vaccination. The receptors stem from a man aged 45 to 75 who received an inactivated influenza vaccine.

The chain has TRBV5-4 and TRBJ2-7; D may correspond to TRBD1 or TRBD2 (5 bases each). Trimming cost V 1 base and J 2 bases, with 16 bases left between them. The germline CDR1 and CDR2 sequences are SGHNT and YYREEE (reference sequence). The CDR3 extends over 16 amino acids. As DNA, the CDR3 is TGTGCCAGCAGCTTGCGTTTGGGACCGGAGCCCTACGAGCAGTACTTC. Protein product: CASSLRLGPEPYEQYF.

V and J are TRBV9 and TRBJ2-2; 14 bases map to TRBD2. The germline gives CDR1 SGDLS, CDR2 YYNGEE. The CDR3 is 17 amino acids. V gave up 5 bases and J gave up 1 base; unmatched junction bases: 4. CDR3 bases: TGTGCCAGCAGGAGGACTAGCGGGGGGAAGAACACCGGGGAGCTGTTTTTT. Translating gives CASRRTSGGKNTGELFF.

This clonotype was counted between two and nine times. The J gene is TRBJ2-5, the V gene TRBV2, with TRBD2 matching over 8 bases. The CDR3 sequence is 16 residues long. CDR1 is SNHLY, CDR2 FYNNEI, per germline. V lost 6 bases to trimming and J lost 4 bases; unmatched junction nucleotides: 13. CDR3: CASSAWTAGDGETQYF. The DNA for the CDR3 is TGTGCCAGCAGCGCCTGGACAGCGGGAGACGGAGAGACCCAGTACTTC. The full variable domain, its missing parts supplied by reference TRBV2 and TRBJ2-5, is EPEVTQTPSHQVTQMGQEVILRCVPISNHLYFYWYRQILGQKVEFLVSFYNNEISEKSEIFDDQFSVERPDGSNFTLKIRSTKLEDSAMYFCASSAWTAGDGETQYFGPGTRLLVL.

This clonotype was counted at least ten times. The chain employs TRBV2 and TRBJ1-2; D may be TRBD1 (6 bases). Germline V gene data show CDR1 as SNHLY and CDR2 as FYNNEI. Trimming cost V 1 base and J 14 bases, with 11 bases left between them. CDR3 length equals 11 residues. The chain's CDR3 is CASSEDGGGTF. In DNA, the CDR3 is TGTGCCAGCAGTGAAGACGGAGGGGGTACCTTC.

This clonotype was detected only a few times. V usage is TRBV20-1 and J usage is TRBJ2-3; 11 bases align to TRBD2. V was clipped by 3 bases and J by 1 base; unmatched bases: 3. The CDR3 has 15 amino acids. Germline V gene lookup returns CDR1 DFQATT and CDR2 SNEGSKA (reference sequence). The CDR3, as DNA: TGCAGTGCTAGGTTACTAGCGGGAGGCACAGATACGCAGTATTTT. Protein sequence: CSARLLAGGTDTQYF.

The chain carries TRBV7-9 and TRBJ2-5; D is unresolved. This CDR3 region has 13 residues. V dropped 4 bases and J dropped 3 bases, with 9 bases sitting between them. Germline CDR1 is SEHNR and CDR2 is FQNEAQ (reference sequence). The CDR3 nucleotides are TGTGCCAGCAGCTCTTACTCAAAAGAGACCCAGTACTTC. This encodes CASSSYSKETQYF.